Detailed here is one T cell receptor beta chain. Its matching antigen is unknown. Profiling relied on immunoSEQ multiplex PCR, and the TCRdb table lists in-frame clones only, not all of them. This sample has over 200,000 clones, with about 92% found just once. The germline V and J ends were trimmed by 1 base and 4 bases, with 11 bases remaining between them. The CDR3 runs to 13 residues. Germline lookup yields CDR1 SQVTM and CDR2 ANQGSEA. The source of the sample is a study of cytomegalovirus exposure and HLA in healthy donors. Study in general: The same platform as the 666 first-cohort repertoires was used for the 110 or so validation repertoires, a later analysis reported.

Study-level results: Specificity for CMV antigens was confirmed in vitro for a few of the CMV-associated chains. The listing of some 170 TCR beta chains classed them as cytomegalovirus-associated. The tendency of first-cohort TCR clusters to co-occur in the 100 to 150 validation repertoires was identified by a subsequent analysis.

The sequenced material came from PBMCs. The receptor's source is a woman in her twenties or thirties in good health and CMV-seronegative. The chain carries TRBV29-1 and TRBJ2-7; no firm D call. CDR3: CSVEVPGPYEQYF. The CDR3 DNA reads as TGCAGCGTTGAAGTCCCGGGTCCTTACGAGCAGTACTTC.